Following are 22 T cell receptor beta chains from one sample sequenced in a study of spatial heterogeneity in lung cancer. Regarding time point: sample taken at primary tumor resection. TCRdb recomputed calls from the 5' RACE reads with MiXCR, one row per CDR3 protein. The table records tens of thousands of distinct CDR3 sequences, approximately 12% of them present only once. The input for sequencing was PBMCs, taken at surgery. These receptors were obtained from a male donor with early-stage non-small cell lung cancer.

This clonotype was counted at least ten times. The DNA for the CDR3 is TGTGCCAGCAGTTTGGGGACAGGGGATAATCAGCCCCAGCATTTT. Translating it yields CASSLGTGDNQPQHF. The chain has TRBV12-3 or TRBV12-4 and TRBJ1-5; 10 nucleotides line up with TRBD1. V lost 3 bases and J lost 4; bases outside the gene matches: 3. The CDR3 totals 15 residues.

The J gene is TRBJ2-3, the V gene TRBV6-9; D is possibly TRBD1 (7 bases). V gave up 6 bases and J gave up 6 bases, with 13 bases separating them. In germline, CDR1 is MNHGY, CDR2 SVAAGI. The CDR3 length is 13 residues. The CDR3 DNA follows: TGTGCCAGCAGGTCCAGGGGGACTGATACGCAGTATTTT. Translating it yields CASRSRGTDTQYF.

This rearrangement joins TRBV4-3 to TRBJ2-5; the D is unclear. There are 14 residues in the CDR3. V was clipped by 0 bases and J by 4 bases, with 9 bases between them. Germline V gene data show CDR1 as LGHNA and CDR2 as YSLEER. The DNA of the CDR3 is TGCGCCAGCAGCCAAGATCTCCACCCAGAGACCCAGTACTTC. Protein product: CASSQDLHPETQYF.

This clonotype was observed a handful of times. The chain links TRBV29-1 to TRBJ2-2, with TRBD1 identical over 7 bases. V shed 4 bases, J shed 3 bases, and the junction held 5 bases outside the gene matches. This CDR3 is 14 amino acids long. The germline CDR1 and CDR2 sequences are SQVTM and ANQGSEA. In nucleotides, the CDR3 is TGCAGCGTTGCTGACAGGGTCCACACCGGGGAGCTGTTTTTT. It translates to CSVADRVHTGELFF.

A few counts support this clonotype. This chain joins TRBV5-1 and TRBJ2-5, with 12 bases that match TRBD2. V dropped 0 bases and J dropped 0; count of bases not matched to a gene: 6. Germline CDR1 SGHRS, CDR2 YFSETQ. The CDR3 is 18 amino acids. The CDR3 nucleotides are TGCGCCAGCAGCTTGGGATTCGGGACTAGCGGGTACCAAGAGACCCAGTACTTC. It encodes CASSLGFGTSGYQETQYF.

This clonotype was counted a few times. This chain links TRBV7-6 with TRBJ2-7; D perhaps matches TRBD2 (5 bases). Trimming left V 2 bases short and J 2 bases short, with 16 bases between. The CDR3 has 16 amino acids. Germline values: CDR1 SGHVS, CDR2 FNYEAQ. The CDR3 loop reads CASSLSSGGLAYEQYF. In DNA, the CDR3 is TGTGCCAGCAGCTTATCCTCAGGCGGGTTAGCCTACGAGCAGTACTTC. Full variable domain (outside the CDR3, taken from reference TRBV7-6 and TRBJ2-7): GAGVSQSPRYKVTKRGQDVALRCDPISGHVSLYWYRQALGQGPEFLTYFNYEAQQDKSGLPNDRFSAERPEGSISTLTIQRTEQRDSAMYRCASSLSSGGLAYEQYFGPGTRLTVT.

This clonotype was detected only a few times. The chain links TRBV6-5 to TRBJ2-2; D is unresolved. There are 13 residues in the CDR3. V was clipped by 2 bases and J by 4 bases, with 5 bases between them. The germline gives CDR1 MNHEY, CDR2 SVGAGI. The CDR3 spells CASSYGSTGELFF. The CDR3 bases are TGTGCCAGCAGTTACGGTTCCACCGGGGAGCTGTTTTTT.

The V call is TRBV29-1, the J call TRBJ2-4, with D maybe TRBD2 (5 bases). This CDR3 has 12 amino acids. The V gene's germline CDR1 is SQVTM and CDR2 ANQGSEA. V lost 6 bases, J lost 9 bases, and 15 bases lay in between. DNA of the CDR3: TGCAGCGTCCGGGCCCGACGGGGCATTCAGTACTTC. It codes for CSVRARRGIQYF.

This chain links TRBV5-1 with TRBJ2-7, with 12 nucleotides matching TRBD1. The CDR3 spans 16 residues. Germline trimming cut 4 bases from V and 3 bases from J; bases unmatched to any gene: 8. The germline V gene has CDR1 SGHRS and CDR2 YFSETQ. CDR3 loop: CASSPSGQGAGYEQYF. The CDR3 DNA reads as TGCGCCAGCAGCCCCTCGGGACAGGGGGCGGGCTACGAGCAGTACTTC.

V gene TRBV20-1 combines with J gene TRBJ2-7, with D perhaps TRBD1 (6 bases). Germline CDR1 and CDR2: DFQATT and SNEGSKA (reference sequence). V gave up 3 bases and J gave up 6 bases, with 18 bases separating them. There are 14 residues in the CDR3. Here the CDR3 DNA reads TGCAGTGCTAGTTGGCAACAGGGCCCACTCGAGCAGTACTTC. It encodes CSASWQQGPLEQYF.

This clonotype was recorded at least ten times. The chain recombines TRBV3-1 with TRBJ2-7; D unresolved. V lost 4 bases, J lost 0 bases, and 10 bases lay in between. The CDR3 totals 14 residues. Germline CDR1 LGHDT, CDR2 YNNKEL (reference sequence). The CDR3 protein is CASSLRWSSYEQYF. In nucleotides, the CDR3 is TGTGCCAGCAGCCTACGTTGGAGCTCCTACGAGCAGTACTTC.

In DNA, the CDR3 is TGTGCCAGCCGGGGTCCAAATGAAAAACTGTTTTTT. This translates into CASRGPNEKLFF. J is TRBJ1-4 and V is TRBV28; D is unresolved. The V end lost 8 bases, the J end lost 5 bases, and 9 bases lay between the germline ends. From germline, CDR1 is MDHEN and CDR2 SYDVKM. CDR3 length: 12 residues.

The chain is built from TRBV9 and TRBJ2-7; 8 nucleotides agree with TRBD1. The CDR3 spans 16 residues. Germline CDR1 reads SGDLS; CDR2 reads YYNGEE. Trimming took 2 bases from V and 4 from J; bases not matched to a gene: 11. CDR3: CASSVRPGQGRYEQYF. The CDR3 DNA reads as TGTGCCAGCAGCGTGAGACCCGGACAGGGAAGGTACGAGCAGTACTTC.

This clonotype has just a few counts. The rearrangement uses TRBV13 and TRBJ2-3, with 12 bases fitting TRBD2. The junction had 5 bases not matched to a gene; V was cut back by 5 bases and J by 5 bases. This CDR3 is built from 15 residues. The germline V gene encodes CDR1 PRHDT and CDR2 FYEKMQ (reference sequence). CDR3 nucleotides: TGTGCCAGCAGCCTAGCTAGCGGGGGGGTAGATACGCAGTATTTT. This gives the protein CASSLASGGVDTQYF.

The chain recombines TRBV24-1 with TRBJ1-2, with 7 bases fitting TRBD1. The CDR3 sequence is 14 residues long. V was clipped by 5 bases and J by 7 bases; unmatched bases: 9. Germline V gene lookup returns CDR1 KGHDR and CDR2 SFDVKD. The CDR3 loop is CATSGVTGKTGYTF. The CDR3 DNA reads as TGTGCCACCAGTGGAGTGACAGGGAAAACTGGCTACACCTTC.

The V call is TRBV5-1, the J call TRBJ1-1; D remains ambiguous. The CDR3 is made up of 14 amino acids. Germline CDR1 SGHRS, CDR2 YFSETQ. Trimming took 2 bases from V and 0 from J, leaving 8 bases between them. The CDR3 sequence is CASSFDAMNTEAFF. The CDR3 region has the DNA TGCGCCAGCAGCTTCGACGCCATGAACACTGAAGCTTTCTTT.

This clonotype was detected a few times. The chain joins TRBV2 to TRBJ2-7, with D uncertain. V gave up 6 bases and J gave up 4 bases, with 4 bases separating them. The CDR3 loop spans 10 amino acids. Germline CDR1 and CDR2: SNHLY and FYNNEI. For the CDR3, the DNA is TGTGCCAGCAGGTCATACGAGCAGTACTTC. Translation gives CASRSYEQYF. Using reference TRBV2 and TRBJ2-7 for the parts outside the CDR3, the full variable domain is EPEVTQTPSHQVTQMGQEVILRCVPISNHLYFYWYRQILGQKVEFLVSFYNNEISEKSEIFDDQFSVERPDGSNFTLKIRSTKLEDSAMYFCASRSYEQYFGPGTRLTVT.

For this clonotype: With a much larger clone just one base away, this may be a read error. The genes are TRBV4-3 and TRBJ2-7; maybe TRBD1 (6 bases). The CDR3 totals 14 residues. In germline, CDR1 is LGHNA, CDR2 YSLEER. DNA of the CDR3: TGCACCAGCAGCCAAGATCTGGGGGCGTACGAGCAGTACTTC. Translated: CTSSQDLGAYEQYF.

This clonotype was detected many times. V and J are TRBV28 and TRBJ2-1; D might be TRBD1 or TRBD2, each matching 5 bases. CDR1 is MDHEN and CDR2 is SYDVKM in the germline V gene. Trimming took off 9 bases at V and 5 bases at J, with 17 bases between the two ends. The CDR3 is 14 amino acids. The CDR3 DNA reads as TGTGCCAGTAATCGGATCGGGGCCAACAATGAGCAGTTCTTC. Protein: CASNRIGANNEQFF.

The V call is TRBV5-1, the J call TRBJ2-5, with a weak D call TRBD1 (5 bases). Trimming removed 1 base from V and 4 bases from J, with 11 bases in between. This CDR3 region has 14 residues. Germline values: CDR1 SGHRS, CDR2 YFSETQ. In nucleotides, the CDR3 is TGCGCCAGCAGCTTGCCCGGCCAGGGAGAGACCCAGTACTTC. This sequence encodes CASSLPGQGETQYF.

The chain has TRBV20-1 and TRBJ1-2; tentatively, D is TRBD1 (6 bases). The V end lost 3 bases, the J end lost 8 bases, and 16 bases lay between the germline ends. The CDR3 runs to 13 residues. Per the germline V gene, CDR1 is DFQATT and CDR2 is SNEGSKA (reference sequence). As DNA, the CDR3 is TGCAGTGCTAGGGAGACGACAGGTTACGGCTACACCTTC. As protein: CSARETTGYGYTF.

This rearrangement joins TRBV2 to TRBJ2-1; perhaps TRBD2 as D (5 bases). CDR1 SNHLY and CDR2 FYNNEI come from the germline V gene. With 2 bases removed from V and 5 bases from J, the gap between germline ends came to 16 bases. The CDR3 is 16 residues long. The CDR3 loop is CASSEMAISVDNEQFF. The CDR3 coding sequence is TGTGCCAGCAGTGAAATGGCGATTAGCGTCGACAATGAGCAGTTCTTC.